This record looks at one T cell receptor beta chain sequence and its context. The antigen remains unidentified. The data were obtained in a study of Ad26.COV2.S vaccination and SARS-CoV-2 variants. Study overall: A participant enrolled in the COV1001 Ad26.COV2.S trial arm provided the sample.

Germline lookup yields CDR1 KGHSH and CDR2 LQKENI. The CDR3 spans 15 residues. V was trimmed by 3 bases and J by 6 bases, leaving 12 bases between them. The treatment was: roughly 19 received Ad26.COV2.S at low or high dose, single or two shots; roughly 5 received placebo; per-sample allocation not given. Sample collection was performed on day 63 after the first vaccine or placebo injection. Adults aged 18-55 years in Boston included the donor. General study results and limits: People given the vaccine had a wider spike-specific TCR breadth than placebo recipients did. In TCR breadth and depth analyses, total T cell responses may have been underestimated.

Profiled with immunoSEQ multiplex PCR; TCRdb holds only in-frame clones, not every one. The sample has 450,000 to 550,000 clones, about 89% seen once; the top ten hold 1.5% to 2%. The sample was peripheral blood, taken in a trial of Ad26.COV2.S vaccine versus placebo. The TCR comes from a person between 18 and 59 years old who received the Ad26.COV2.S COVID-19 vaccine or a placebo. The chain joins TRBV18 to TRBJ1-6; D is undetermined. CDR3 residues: CASSPAPGGNSPLHF. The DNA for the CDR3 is TGTGCCAGCTCACCCGCACCAGGCGGTAATTCACCCCTCCACTTT.